The next 28 T cell receptor beta chains were all read from a single sample in a study of OX40 agonist ivuxolimab in advanced cancers. Assay used: immunoSEQ multiplex PCR; TCRdb lists only in-frame clones, some missing. The sample has about 81,000 clones; 70% to 90% are singletons. The sequences come from CD4+ or CD8+ T cells sorted from blood, collected in a trial of the OX40 agonist ivuxolimab. The source of these receptors is an adult with an advanced solid tumor such as melanoma, head and neck, liver or kidney cancer.

The genes are TRBV6-6 and TRBJ1-5, with D tentatively TRBD1 (5 bases). The CDR3 is 14 residues long. The germline V and J ends were trimmed by 6 bases and 6 bases, with 15 bases remaining between them. The germline V gene has CDR1 MNHNY and CDR2 SVGAGI (reference sequence). The CDR3 nucleotides read TGTGCCAGCAGAGACGGGGGGGTCGGTCAGCCCCAGCATTTT. Encoded protein: CASRDGGVGQPQHF.

CDR3 sequence reads: CASSTPWGVNTEAFF. The CDR3 bases are TGTGCCAGCAGCACCCCGTGGGGTGTGAACACTGAAGCTTTCTTT. The gene calls are TRBV7-9 and TRBJ1-1; D gene unclear. Trimming took 5 bases from V and 0 from J, leaving 13 bases between them. The CDR3 extends over 15 amino acids. In germline, CDR1 is SEHNR, CDR2 FQNEAQ (reference sequence).

This rearrangement joins TRBV11-2 to TRBJ1-2; D call uncertain. With 5 bases removed from V and 4 bases from J, the gap between germline ends came to 8 bases. Per germline, CDR1 SGHAT and CDR2 FQNNGV. The CDR3 runs 12 residues. The CDR3 sequence: CASSRGLYGYTF. Written as DNA, the CDR3 is TGTGCCAGCAGCCGGGGTCTCTATGGCTACACCTTC.

The chain joins TRBV5-4 to TRBJ2-5; TRBD1 is a possible D gene (5 bases). The germline V gene encodes CDR1 SGHNT and CDR2 YYREEE (reference sequence). The CDR3 totals 14 residues. Trimming took off 0 bases at V and 1 base at J, with 7 bases between the two ends. The CDR3 loop is CASSLATGQETQYF. In nucleotides, the CDR3 is TGTGCCAGCAGCTTGGCCACAGGCCAAGAGACCCAGTACTTC.

The chain recombines TRBV6-6 with TRBJ1-2, with no clear D. CDR1 and CDR2 from the germline V gene are MNHNY and SVGAGI (reference sequence). V lost 6 bases and J 2 bases, leaving 7 bases between the germline ends. The CDR3 has 12 residues. The CDR3 nucleotides are TGTGCCAGCAGCCCAGAGAACTATGGCTACACCTTC. As protein: CASSPENYGYTF.

The chain joins TRBV19 to TRBJ2-2; 9 bases map to TRBD2. From germline, CDR1 is LNHDA and CDR2 SQIVND (reference sequence). The CDR3 is 18 amino acids. V lost 5 bases to trimming and J lost 6 bases; unmatched junction nucleotides: 16. The CDR3 nucleotides read TGTGCCAGTAGTCCGATTCGTTACCTAGCGGGGACCGCCGGGGAGCTGTTTTTT. This codes for CASSPIRYLAGTAGELFF.

This chain uses TRBV28 with TRBJ1-5; D not certain. Germline CDR1 MDHEN, CDR2 SYDVKM. This CDR3 comprises 12 residues. The V and J ends lost 7 bases and 0 bases respectively, with 4 bases between them. CDR3 sequence: CASTYSNQPQHF. The CDR3 DNA reads TGTGCCAGCACCTATAGCAATCAGCCCCAGCATTTT.

V gene TRBV6-4 combines with J gene TRBJ2-1; D remains unclear. Germline lookup yields CDR1 MRHNA and CDR2 SNTAGT. CDR3 size: 16 residues. The V end was cut by 5 bases, the J end by 0 bases, with 14 bases between. CDR3 sequence reads: CASSRVATSSYNEQFF. The CDR3 bases are TGTGCCAGCAGTAGAGTAGCAACGAGCTCCTACAATGAGCAGTTCTTC.

The CDR3 here is CSVDPGRNYGYTF. CDR3 nucleotide sequence: TGCAGCGTTGACCCAGGGCGTAACTATGGCTACACCTTC. This chain joins TRBV29-1 and TRBJ1-2; D possibly corresponds to TRBD1 (5 bases). The CDR3 sequence is 13 residues long. V shed 3 bases and J shed 1 base, with 9 bases lying between them. Germline V gives CDR1 SQVTM, CDR2 ANQGSEA.

On this clone: Since the CDR3 does not end with the conserved phenylalanine or tryptophan, this likely comes from a read error. The chain joins TRBV6-5 to TRBJ1-6, with a weak D call TRBD1 (6 bases). Germline V gives CDR1 MNHEY, CDR2 SVGAGI. Trimming took 6 bases from V and 7 from J, leaving 10 bases between them. This CDR3 comprises 13 residues. CDR3 coding DNA: TGTGCCAGCAGGTATACAGGGAATTCACCCCTCCACCTT. It translates to CASRYTGNSPLHL.

V and J are TRBV7-2 and TRBJ1-2, with TRBD1 matching over 9 bases. The CDR3 has 15 amino acids. The J segment lost 7 bases and the V segment lost 5 bases, leaving 11 bases of the junction unmatched. Germline lookup yields CDR1 SGHTA and CDR2 FQGNSA. CDR3 DNA: TGTGCCAGCAGCCCCGAAGGACAGGGGCTGGCTGGCTACACCTTC. Its translation: CASSPEGQGLAGYTF.

The chain uses TRBV4-1 and TRBJ2-2; D is unresolved. The V and J ends lost 1 base and 6 bases respectively, with 6 bases between them. Germline CDR1 reads MGHRA; CDR2 reads YSYEKL. The CDR3 has 13 residues. The CDR3 coding sequence is TGCGCCAGCAGCCAAGTCCCCCCCGGGGAGCTGTTTTTT. This encodes CASSQVPPGELFF.

V is TRBV7-2 and J is TRBJ1-1, with no clear D. Trimming took 2 bases from V and 5 from J, leaving 9 bases between them. The germline V gene has CDR1 SGHTA and CDR2 FQGNSA. This CDR3 is 13 amino acids long. The DNA of the CDR3 is TGTGCCAGCAGCTTATCTCGGCCTACTGAAGCTTTCTTT. It translates to CASSLSRPTEAFF.

The J gene is TRBJ2-1, the V gene TRBV19; possibly TRBD1 or TRBD2 for D (6 bases each). V lost 9 bases, J lost 4 bases, and 25 bases lay in between. The CDR3 has 17 amino acids. Germline lookup yields CDR1 LNHDA and CDR2 SQIVND (reference sequence). The CDR3 sequence is CARPWGGTGQLYNEQFF. The CDR3 coding sequence is TGTGCCAGACCCTGGGGCGGGACGGGACAACTTTACAATGAGCAGTTCTTC.

This chain connects TRBV5-1 to TRBJ2-5, with a weak D call TRBD2 (5 bases). Germline V CDR1 and CDR2: SGHRS, YFSETQ. The V end was cut by 2 bases, the J end by 4 bases, with 9 bases between. The CDR3 length is 13 residues. CDR3 nucleotides: TGCGCCAGCAGCTTCGGGGTGGGAGAGACCCAGTACTTC. Residues: CASSFGVGETQYF.

This clone was seen only once. V and J are TRBV7-2 and TRBJ1-2; D unresolved. V lost 5 bases to trimming and J lost 4 bases, with 8 bases between them. This CDR3 comprises 12 residues. Germline V gene lookup returns CDR1 SGHTA and CDR2 FQGNSA. CDR3: CASSPTGYGYTF. CDR3 DNA sequence: TGTGCCAGCAGCCCCACGGGCTATGGCTACACCTTC.

The chain has TRBV9 and TRBJ1-4; D unresolved. V lost 5 bases, J lost 7 bases, and 15 bases lay in between. This CDR3 region has 14 residues. Germline CDR1 and CDR2: SGDLS and YYNGEE. The CDR3 DNA follows: TGTGCCAGCAGTAGCCTGGCGGGCGGTGAAAAACTGTTTTTT. Its protein product is CASSSLAGGEKLFF.

The CDR3 loop is CASTRGYPGNQPQHF. The CDR3 DNA follows: TGTGCCAGCACCCGGGGGTATCCGGGCAATCAGCCCCAGCATTTT. The genes are TRBV28 and TRBJ1-5, with a weak D call TRBD1 (5 bases). This CDR3 has 15 residues. V was shortened by 7 bases and J by 2 bases, with 15 bases between the two germline ends. Germline-derived CDR1 and CDR2 are MDHEN and SYDVKM.

The chain uses TRBV7-6 and TRBJ2-3; 8 bases fit TRBD1. The CDR3 runs to 15 residues. V shed 3 bases and J 2 bases; nucleotides not matched to a gene: 4. The germline gives CDR1 SGHVS, CDR2 FNYEAQ. CDR3 nucleotide sequence: TGTGCCAGCAGCTTGATACAGGGGGTCACAGATACGCAGTATTTT. Its protein is CASSLIQGVTDTQYF. The entire variable domain, with the rest obtained from reference TRBV7-6 and TRBJ2-3, is as follows: GAGVSQSPRYKVTKRGQDVALRCDPISGHVSLYWYRQALGQGPEFLTYFNYEAQQDKSGLPNDRFSAERPEGSISTLTIQRTEQRDSAMYRCASSLIQGVTDTQYFGPGTRLTVL.

V is TRBV2 and J is TRBJ2-1; unclear D gene. CDR1 SNHLY and CDR2 FYNNEI come from the germline V gene. Deletions cut 6 bases from V and 0 bases from J, with 9 bases between. CDR3 length: 14 amino acids. CDR3 sequence: CASRAGSSYNEQFF. CDR3 bases: TGTGCCAGCAGAGCCGGAAGCTCCTACAATGAGCAGTTCTTC.

This chain uses TRBV6-5 with TRBJ2-5; D perhaps matches TRBD1 (5 bases). The germline V and J ends were trimmed by 11 bases and 5 bases, with 18 bases remaining between them. This CDR3 contains 13 residues. Germline-derived CDR1 and CDR2 are MNHEY and SVGAGI. This CDR3 is CASVVSQGETQYF. CDR3 in DNA: TGTGCCTCCGTCGTTTCTCAGGGCGAGACCCAGTACTTC.

The chain has TRBV25-1 and TRBJ1-4; the match to TRBD1 covers 7 bases. Germline V lookup: CDR1 MGHDK, CDR2 SYGVNS. CDR3 length: 15 amino acids. With 5 bases clipped from V and 7 bases from J, the junction kept 10 bases outside the gene matches. CDR3 loop: CASSTPDRDGEKLFF. The CDR3 coding sequence is TGTGCCAGCAGTACCCCCGACAGGGACGGTGAAAAACTGTTTTTT.

The gene calls are TRBV9 and TRBJ1-6, with D possibly TRBD1 on 5 matching bases. The V and J ends lost 4 bases and 2 bases respectively, with 10 bases between them. CDR1 is SGDLS, CDR2 YYNGEE, per germline. The CDR3 covers 15 residues. The CDR3 is CASSRQGTYNSPLHF. Written as DNA, the CDR3 is TGTGCCAGCAGCCGGCAGGGTACCTATAATTCACCCCTCCACTTT.

This clone has just a few counts. The chain joins TRBV19 to TRBJ2-7; D is perhaps TRBD1 (5 bases). Germline V CDR1 and CDR2: LNHDA, SQIVND (reference sequence). This CDR3 is built from 15 residues. Trimming left V 3 bases short and J 6 bases short, with 18 bases between. CDR3 sequence (DNA): TGTGCCAGTAGTATGTGGGGCAAACCCACTCTCGAGCAGTACTTC. Residues: CASSMWGKPTLEQYF.

The gene calls are TRBV6-1 and TRBJ1-4; D is ambiguous. V gave up 0 bases and J gave up 5 bases, with 13 bases separating them. The V gene's germline CDR1 is MNHNS and CDR2 SASEGT. The CDR3 sequence is 16 residues long. The CDR3 bases are TGTGCCAGCAGTGAAGCCGCGGGGTTACTGAATGAAAAACTGTTTTTT. Encoded protein: CASSEAAGLLNEKLFF.

This clone was seen only once. The chain carries TRBV1 and TRBJ1-5; TRBD1, the table's D call, was not compared with the DNA. TRBV1 is a pseudogene segment. The CDR3 sequence is 17 residues long. The CDR3 is CTSSQVTGTGESQPQHF. CDR3 DNA: TGCACCAGCAGCCAAGTAACTGGGACAGGGGAGAGTCAGCCCCAGCATTTT.

The chain uses TRBV5-4 and TRBJ2-3, with 7 bases aligning to TRBD2. Germline lookup yields CDR1 SGHNT and CDR2 YYREEE (reference sequence). V lost 0 bases to trimming and J lost 1 base; unmatched junction nucleotides: 2. This CDR3 region has 15 residues. In DNA, the CDR3 is TGTGCCAGCAGCTTGGGGGGGGGTGGCACAGATACGCAGTATTTT. Translating gives CASSLGGGGTDTQYF.

The sample holds one count of this clone. The chain is built from TRBV5-1 and TRBJ2-5; D ambiguous. The assigned J gene may be wrong: the sequence end matches TRBJ2-7 better. The CDR3 has 15 amino acids. The germline CDR1 and CDR2 sequences are SGHRS and YFSETQ. CDR3 sequence: CASSPQILGSYEQYF. The DNA for the CDR3 is TGCGCCAGCAGCCCACAGATATTGGGCTCCTACGAGCAGTACTTC.